The 25 T cell receptor beta chains given below trace back to one sample, sequenced in a study of T cells after somatic rescue of genetic block. The assay was immunoSEQ multiplex PCR, and TCRdb's table has in-frame clones only and misses some. This table holds 67,000 or so clones, approximately 91% found once. Specimen: peripheral blood mononuclear cells (PBMCs). The receptors come from a man younger than 40.

This clone was found once. This chain connects TRBV11-2 to TRBJ2-3; 9 positions agree with TRBD1. Trimming cost V 5 bases and J 10 bases; bases outside gene matches: 13. The V gene's germline CDR1 is SGHAT and CDR2 FQNNGV. The CDR3 spans 15 residues. The CDR3 is CASSHLGTGSGAQYF. CDR3 DNA: TGTGCCAGCAGCCATCTCGGGACAGGGTCCGGGGCGCAGTATTTT. Full variable domain (remainder filled in from reference TRBV11-2 and TRBJ2-3): EAGVAQSPRYKIIEKRQSVAFWCNPISGHATLYWYQQILGQGPKLLIQFQNNGVVDDSQLPKDRFSAERLKGVDSTLKIQPAKLEDSAVYLCASSHLGTGSGAQYFGPGTRLTVL.

V and J are TRBV7-6 and TRBJ1-1; maybe TRBD1 (6 bases). Germline V gene lookup returns CDR1 SGHVS and CDR2 FNYEAQ. The CDR3 spans 14 residues. The V end lost 5 bases, the J end lost 5 bases, and 15 bases lay between the germline ends. The CDR3 DNA sequence: TGTGCCAGCAGCGTAGGGGGGAGTGGGACTGAAGCTTTCTTT. Amino acids: CASSVGGSGTEAFF.

This clone was observed a single time. CDR3 in amino acids: CAISVGYEQYF. CDR3 DNA sequence: TGTGCCATCAGTGTCGGTTACGAGCAGTACTTC. The gene calls are TRBV10-3 and TRBJ2-7; no definite D call. The CDR3 length is 11 residues. Germline V lookup: CDR1 ENHRY, CDR2 SYGVKD. V dropped 4 bases and J dropped 4 bases, with 5 bases sitting between them.

V usage is TRBV7-8 and J usage is TRBJ1-4; TRBD1 is a possible D gene (6 bases). The CDR3 has 14 amino acids. The germline V gene has CDR1 SGHVS and CDR2 FQNEAQ. V lost 5 bases, J lost 3 bases, and 10 bases lay in between. The CDR3 coding sequence is TGTGCCAGCAGCCCACAGGGAGCTAATGAAAAACTGTTTTTT. Protein sequence: CASSPQGANEKLFF.

This clone occurred once. V gene TRBV19 combines with J gene TRBJ1-5; no reliable D call. CDR1 is LNHDA, CDR2 SQIVND, per germline (reference sequence). CDR3 length: 15 amino acids. V lost 1 base to trimming and J lost 3 bases, with 10 bases between them. The CDR3 DNA is TGTGCCAGTAGTATAGCTAGGGCAGACAATCAGCCCCAGCATTTT. Translation: CASSIARADNQPQHF.

This clone appeared a single time. The rearrangement links TRBV5-1 to TRBJ2-1; TRBD2 aligns across 12 bases. V shed 4 bases, J shed 10 bases, and the junction held 9 bases outside the gene matches. The CDR3 runs to 15 residues. Per germline, CDR1 SGHRS and CDR2 YFSETQ. CDR3 amino acids: CASSPPTSGSREQFF. The DNA of the CDR3 is TGCGCCAGCAGCCCCCCGACTAGCGGGAGCCGGGAGCAGTTCTTC.

This chain uses TRBV5-5 with TRBJ2-2, with TRBD1 matching 8 bases. V lost 5 bases and J lost 4; bases outside the gene matches: 7. The CDR3 length is 15 residues. The germline V gene has CDR1 SGHKS and CDR2 YYEKEE (reference sequence). CDR3 in amino acids: CASSPQGAATGELFF. In nucleotides, the CDR3 is TGTGCCAGCAGTCCGCAGGGGGCCGCCACCGGGGAGCTGTTTTTT.

The chain recombines TRBV5-1 with TRBJ2-3; 13 nucleotides align to TRBD2. This CDR3 spans 18 amino acids. Germline V gives CDR1 SGHRS, CDR2 YFSETQ. V was clipped by 1 base and J by 4 bases; unmatched bases: 9. The CDR3 DNA reads as TGCGCCAGCAGCTTGCGGGGAACTAGCGGGAGGGTAGCAGATACGCAGTATTTT. Amino acids: CASSLRGTSGRVADTQYF.

The V and J genes are TRBV5-4 and TRBJ1-4; TRBD1 might be the D (6 bases). The CDR3 is made up of 16 amino acids. Trimming took 3 bases from V and 5 from J, leaving 17 bases between them. Per the germline V gene, CDR1 is SGHNT and CDR2 is YYREEE (reference sequence). The CDR3 DNA reads TGTGCCAGCAGCTCTAAAACAGGGAGAGGGAATGAAAAACTGTTTTTT. This translates into CASSSKTGRGNEKLFF.

This rearrangement joins TRBV28 to TRBJ1-2; TRBD1 agrees at 9 bases. Unmatched junction bases numbered 3, after V lost 4 bases and J lost 6 bases. CDR3 length equals 13 residues. Looked up from germline, CDR1 is MDHEN and CDR2 is SYDVKM. CDR3 protein: CASSWDRADGYTF. For the CDR3, the DNA is TGTGCCAGCAGTTGGGACAGGGCAGATGGCTACACCTTC.

The V gene is TRBV28, the J gene TRBJ2-7, with TRBD2 matching 10 bases. Germline CDR1 and CDR2: MDHEN and SYDVKM. The CDR3 runs to 17 residues. With 6 bases clipped from V and 7 bases from J, the junction kept 18 bases outside the gene matches. The CDR3 coding sequence is TGTGCCAGCAGACTACCCCCACCGAGCGGGAGGGCCGGGGAGCAGTACTTC. It specifies CASRLPPPSGRAGEQYF.

The chain combines TRBV7-9 with TRBJ1-4, with D perhaps matching TRBD1 (6 bases). The germline gives CDR1 SEHNR, CDR2 FQNEAQ (reference sequence). Trimming pared 1 base from V and 0 bases from J, leaving 15 bases between. There are 18 residues in the CDR3. The CDR3 loop reads CASSLVGRGVATNEKLFF. CDR3 nucleotides: TGTGCCAGCAGCTTAGTCGGCAGGGGTGTAGCAACTAATGAAAAACTGTTTTTT.

The chain joins TRBV21-1 to TRBJ2-7. TRBV21-1 is recorded as a pseudogene. There are 14 residues in the CDR3. Here the CDR3 DNA reads TGTGCCAGCAGCAAAGAGGGCAAGGGCCACGAGCAGTACTTC. Its translation: CASSKEGKGHEQYF.

This clone has a single count. The rearrangement uses TRBV11-2 and TRBJ2-7; D ambiguous. Germline V gene sequence: CDR1 SGHAT, CDR2 FQNNGV. This CDR3 has 15 residues. The V end lost 0 bases, the J end lost 0 bases, and 9 bases lay between the germline ends. The CDR3 here is CASSLEGRDSYEQYF. The CDR3 DNA follows: TGTGCCAGCAGCTTAGAGGGCCGCGACTCCTACGAGCAGTACTTC.

The chain recombines TRBV4-2 with TRBJ2-2; 10 nucleotides line up with TRBD2. V lost 0 bases, J lost 2 bases, and 9 bases stayed unmatched. CDR3 length: 19 residues. Germline values: CDR1 LGHNA, CDR2 YNFKEQ. Here the CDR3 reads CASSQDWSSGGGNTGELFF. DNA of the CDR3: TGTGCCAGCAGCCAAGATTGGTCTAGCGGGGGCGGAAACACCGGGGAGCTGTTTTTT.

J is TRBJ2-7 and V is TRBV5-5; TRBD2 agrees at 7 bases. The CDR3 is made up of 18 amino acids. Trimming removed 4 bases from V and 4 bases from J; junction bases left unmatched: 20. In germline, CDR1 is SGHKS, CDR2 YYEKEE (reference sequence). For the CDR3, the DNA is TGTGCCAGCAGCAAGATACCCGGTACTAGCGATTACAATTACGAGCAGTACTTC. Protein product: CASSKIPGTSDYNYEQYF.

This clone appeared a single time. The chain combines TRBV25-1 with TRBJ2-5, with D tentatively TRBD1 or TRBD2 (5 bases each). This CDR3 spans 14 amino acids. CDR1 is MGHDK, CDR2 SYGVNS, per germline. V lost 5 bases to trimming and J lost 4 bases, with 14 bases between them. CDR3 in amino acids: CASSPPGAGETQYF. The CDR3 DNA is TGTGCCAGCAGTCCCCCCGGGGCCGGAGAGACCCAGTACTTC.

The rearrangement joins TRBV4-2 to TRBJ1-5; no definite D call. This CDR3 region has 16 residues. Germline-derived CDR1 and CDR2 are LGHNA and YNFKEQ. The V gene lost 6 bases and the J gene lost 2 bases, with 17 bases spanning the gap. For the CDR3, the DNA is TGTGCCAGCAGTCTTCGGTACCGCGATGGCAATCAGCCCCAGCATTTT. Residues: CASSLRYRDGNQPQHF.

The genes are TRBV9 and TRBJ2-1, with D unresolved. The CDR3 has 10 residues. CDR1 SGDLS and CDR2 YYNGEE come from the germline V gene. The V end was cut by 3 bases, the J end by 10 bases, with 5 bases between. The CDR3: CASSGVEQFF. CDR3 sequence (DNA): TGTGCCAGCAGCGGGGTAGAGCAGTTCTTC.

The chain joins TRBV7-8 to TRBJ2-7, with D hard to call. The CDR3 loop spans 13 amino acids. Germline CDR1 reads SGHVS; CDR2 reads FQNEAQ. Trimming cost V 5 bases and J 1 base, with 9 bases left between them. CDR3 loop: CASSRRSSYEQYF. The CDR3 region has the DNA TGTGCCAGCAGCCGGCGGTCATCCTACGAGCAGTACTTC.

The chain employs TRBV7-6 and TRBJ2-3; the D gene is possibly TRBD1 (5 bases). Germline CDR1 is SGHVS and CDR2 is FNYEAQ. V lost 5 bases and J 2 bases, leaving 17 bases between the germline ends. The CDR3 sequence is 16 residues long. CDR3 nucleotides: TGTGCCAGCAGCCCGAGTAACAGACAGCCCACAGATACGCAGTATTTT. Translation: CASSPSNRQPTDTQYF.

The rearrangement uses TRBV5-4 and TRBJ1-2; the D gene is possibly TRBD1 (5 bases). V lost 1 base and J 4 bases, leaving 8 bases between the germline ends. Germline CDR1 SGHNT, CDR2 YYREEE (reference sequence). The CDR3 sequence is 13 residues long. CDR3 DNA: TGTGCCAGCAGCTTGCGGGGACCCTATGGCTACACCTTC. This gives the protein CASSLRGPYGYTF.

The chain employs TRBV6-6 and TRBJ2-7, with a tentative D call TRBD1 (5 bases). Germline V lookup: CDR1 MNHNY, CDR2 SVGAGI (reference sequence). This CDR3 spans 11 amino acids. The germline V and J ends were trimmed by 8 bases and 6 bases, with 11 bases remaining between them. CDR3 DNA sequence: TGTGCCAGCCAGGGCTCGTTCGAGCAGTACTTC. Protein: CASQGSFEQYF.

This chain links TRBV5-6 with TRBJ1-1; a possible D gene is TRBD1 (5 bases). V was trimmed by 1 base and J by 1 base, leaving 17 bases between them. Germline V gene sequence: CDR1 SGHDT, CDR2 YYEEEE. CDR3 length: 17 residues. CDR3 residues: CASSLSLWGGGNTEAFF. The CDR3 DNA reads as TGTGCCAGCAGCTTGAGTTTGTGGGGCGGCGGGAACACTGAAGCTTTCTTT. Together with reference TRBV5-6 and TRBJ1-1, the CDR3 gives the full variable domain: DAGVTQSPTHLIKTRGQQVTLRCSPKSGHDTVSWYQQALGQGPQFIFQYYEEEERQRGNFPDRFSGHQFPNYSSELNVNALLLGDSALYLCASSLSLWGGGNTEAFFGQGTRLTVV.

This chain connects TRBV25-1 to TRBJ2-5, with 12 positions matching TRBD2. Germline V CDR1 and CDR2: MGHDK, SYGVNS. There are 17 residues in the CDR3. Germline trimming cut 4 bases from V and 3 bases from J; bases unmatched to any gene: 9. CDR3 in amino acids: CASSAPRTSGTEETQYF. CDR3 DNA: TGTGCCAGCAGTGCCCCGCGGACTAGCGGGACCGAAGAGACCCAGTACTTC. Drawing the rest from reference TRBV25-1 and TRBJ2-5, the complete variable domain is EADIYQTPRYLVIGTGKKITLECSQTMGHDKMYWYQQDPGMELHLIHYSYGVNSTEKGDLSSESTVSRIRTEHFPLTLESARPSHTSQYLCASSAPRTSGTEETQYFGPGTRLLVL.